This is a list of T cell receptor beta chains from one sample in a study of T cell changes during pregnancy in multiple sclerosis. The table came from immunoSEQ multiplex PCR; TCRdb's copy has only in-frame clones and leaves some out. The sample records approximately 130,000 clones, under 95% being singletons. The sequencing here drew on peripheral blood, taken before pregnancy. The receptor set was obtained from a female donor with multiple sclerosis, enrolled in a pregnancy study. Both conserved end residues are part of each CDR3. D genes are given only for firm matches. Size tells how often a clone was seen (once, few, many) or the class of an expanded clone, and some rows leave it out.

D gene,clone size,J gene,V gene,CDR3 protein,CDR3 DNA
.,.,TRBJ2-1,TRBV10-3,CAISTTRAEQFF,TGTGCCATCAGTACTACTCGCGCTGAGCAGTTCTTC
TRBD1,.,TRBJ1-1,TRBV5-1,CASSSTGDTEAFF,TGCGCCAGCAGCTCGACAGGGGACACTGAAGCTTTCTTT
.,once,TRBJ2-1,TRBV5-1,CASSFLDEQFF,TGCGCCAGCAGCTTTTTAGATGAGCAGTTCTTC
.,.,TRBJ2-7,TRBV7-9,CASSLALDSSKQYF,TGTGCCAGCAGCTTAGCGCTGGACAGTTCTAAGCAGTACTTC
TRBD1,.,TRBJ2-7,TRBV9,CASSVGQGAYEQYF,TGTGCCAGCAGCGTAGGGCAGGGGGCTTACGAGCAGTACTTC
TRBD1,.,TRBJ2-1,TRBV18,CASSPRGQVRNEQFF,TGTGCCAGCTCTCCCAGGGGGCAAGTCCGCAATGAGCAGTTCTTC
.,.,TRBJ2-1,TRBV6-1,CASSGRGAGGSYNEQFF,TGTGCCAGCAGTGGCCGGGGGGCAGGAGGTTCCTACAATGAGCAGTTCTTC
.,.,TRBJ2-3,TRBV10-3,CAISESPRSDTQYF,TGTGCCATCAGTGAGTCGCCCAGGTCAGATACGCAGTATTTT
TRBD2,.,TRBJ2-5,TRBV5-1,CASSWGGREGLETQYF,TGCGCCAGCAGCTGGGGGGGGCGGGAGGGCCTGGAGACCCAGTACTTC
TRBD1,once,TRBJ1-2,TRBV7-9,CASSPGQGNYGYTF,TGTGCCAGCAGTCCGGGACAGGGGAACTATGGCTACACCTTC
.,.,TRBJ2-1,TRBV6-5,CASRLGGLGYNEQFF,TGTGCCAGCAGACTCGGGGGGCTGGGCTACAATGAGCAGTTCTTC
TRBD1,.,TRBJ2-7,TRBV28,CASTGTATYEQYF,TGTGCCAGCACCGGGACAGCCACCTACGAGCAGTACTTC